The text below deals with one TCR beta chain. The antigen is unknown. The data are from a study of CD8+CD57+ T cells in acquired aplastic anemia. Study-level results: Common to patients and controls were roughly 30 CD8+ CDR3 sequences.

Both TCR beta VDJ combination and CDR3 sequence profiling were carried out. Genomic DNA was the template for this profiling. One entry per CDR3 protein, called by TCRdb with MiXCR from the reads. The sample contains approximately 99,000 distinct CDR3 sequences, about half of which appear only once. The CDR3 runs 16 residues. Trimming shortened V by 6 bases and J by 6 bases, and 20 bases separated the two germline ends. Germline lookup yields CDR1 MGHDK and CDR2 SYGVNS. The chain couples TRBV25-1 to TRBJ1-4; D not certain. This receptor was taken from a human donor in good health, serving as a control. Sequenced input: sorted CD4+, CD8+, or CD8+CD57+ T cells (not recorded which) from PBMCs. The CDR3 DNA sequence: TGTGCCAGCAGCCGATCAGGCGCCTTGCTTCATGAAAAACTGTTTTTT. Translating gives CASSRSGALLHEKLFF.